This T cell receptor (beta chain) appears in the sequencing data of a study of blood T cell repertoires in COVID-19. This table comes from immunoSEQ multiplex PCR, and its TCRdb copy is limited to in-frame clones, with some not included. The sample holds about 170,000 clones; roughly 86% are singletons and the top ten take roughly 2.4%. This CDR3 spans 14 amino acids. Germline assignment: CDR1 LGHDT and CDR2 YNNKEL (reference sequence). With 3 bases removed from V and 10 bases from J, the gap between germline ends came to 18 bases. Sequencing was done on a sample of peripheral blood. The chain combines TRBV3-1 (or the pseudogene TRBV3-2) with TRBJ1-1, with D possibly matching TRBD1 (6 bases). This clonotype was obtained from a woman aged 80 or over with COVID-19, enrolled during active disease. The CDR3: CASSHLQGSGGAFF. In nucleotides, the CDR3 is TGTGCCAGCAGCCATCTACAGGGAAGTGGGGGAGCTTTCTTT.